This T cell receptor beta chain originates from a study of neurological immune-mediated disorders. The making of cDNA relied on 5'RACE with 10-nucleotide random UMIs. TCRdb redid the calling of the 5' RACE reads with MiXCR, one entry per CDR3 protein. The sample yields approximately 50,000 distinct CDR3 sequences, about 9.3% seen once. In this sample, this clonotype turned up many times. CDR3 size: 12 residues. Germline V CDR1 and CDR2: DFQATT, SNEGSKA (reference sequence). Trimming took 4 bases from V and 8 from J, leaving 12 bases between them. This clonotype was obtained from a man between 65 and 80 years old with HTLV-1-associated myelopathy (HAM/TSP). What was sequenced was PBMCs. V is TRBV20-1 and J is TRBJ2-1; the D gene is possibly TRBD2 (5 bases). This CDR3 is CSAIRSSDEQFF. CDR3 DNA: TGCAGTGCTATCCGGAGTAGCGATGAGCAGTTCTTC.